Here is one TCR beta chain with its context. This CDR3 contains 16 residues. With V trimmed by 4 bases and J by 3 bases, 10 bases remained unmatched. CDR1 is MNHNS and CDR2 is SASEGT in the germline V gene. This sample was taken from a study of blood T cell repertoires in COVID-19. About the study: T cells, B-cell-depleted T cells, or PBMCs provided the cDNA or gDNA that served as material.

In assigning cohorts, the study relied on participant-reported clinical history. Each recovered donor of Cohort 3 presented with two negative PCRs, clearance, or symptom resolution. Per the original methods: Reference gene primer amplification gave nucleated cell count estimates. Method: immunoSEQ multiplex PCR; TCRdb's copy keeps in-frame clones and lacks some. That table gives V, J and clone size, and the DNA gave D and trimming. The top ten hold approximately 1.5% of the sample, which has 200,000 to 250,000 clones, 85% to 90% seen once. What was sequenced was PBMCs or T cells enriched from blood (not recorded which). The chain links TRBV6-1 to TRBJ2-3; 7 bases line up with TRBD1. The receptor's source is a woman aged 45-65 years who had recovered from COVID-19. The CDR3 spells CASSAGPGGGTDTQYF. The CDR3 coding sequence is TGTGCCAGCAGTGCCGGCCCAGGGGGTGGGACAGATACGCAGTATTTT.